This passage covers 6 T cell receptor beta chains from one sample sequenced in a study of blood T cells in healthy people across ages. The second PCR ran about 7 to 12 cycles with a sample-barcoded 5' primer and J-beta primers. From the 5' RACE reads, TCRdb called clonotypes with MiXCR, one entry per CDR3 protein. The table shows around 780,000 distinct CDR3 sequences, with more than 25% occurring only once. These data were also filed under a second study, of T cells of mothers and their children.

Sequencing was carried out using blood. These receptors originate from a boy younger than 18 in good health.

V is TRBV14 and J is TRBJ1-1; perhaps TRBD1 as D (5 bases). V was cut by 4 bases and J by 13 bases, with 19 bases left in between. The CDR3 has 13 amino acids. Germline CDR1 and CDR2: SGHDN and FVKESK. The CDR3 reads CASSPGIRTRVFF. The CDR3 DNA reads TGTGCCAGCAGCCCCGGGATAAGGACCAGGGTTTTCTTT.

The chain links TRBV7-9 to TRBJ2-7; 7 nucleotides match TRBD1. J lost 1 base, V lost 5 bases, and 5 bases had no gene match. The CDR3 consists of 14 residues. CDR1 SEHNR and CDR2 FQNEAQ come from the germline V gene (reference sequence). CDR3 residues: CASSQSQGSYEQYF. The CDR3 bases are TGTGCCAGCAGCCAGTCACAGGGGTCCTACGAGCAGTACTTC. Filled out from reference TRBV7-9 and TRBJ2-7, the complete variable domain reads DTGVSQNPRHKITKRGQNVTFRCDPISEHNRLYWYRQTLGQGPEFLTYFQNEAQLEKSRLLSDRFSAERPKGSFSTLEIQRTEQGDSAMYLCASSQSQGSYEQYFGPGTRLTVT.

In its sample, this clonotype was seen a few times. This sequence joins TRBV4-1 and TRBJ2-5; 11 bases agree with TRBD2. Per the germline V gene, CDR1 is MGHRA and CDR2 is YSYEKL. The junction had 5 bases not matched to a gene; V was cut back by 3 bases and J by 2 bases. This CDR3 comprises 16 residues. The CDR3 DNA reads TGCGCCAGCAGCCACCCAAGGACTAGCGGGCAAGAGACCCAGTACTTC. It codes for CASSHPRTSGQETQYF.

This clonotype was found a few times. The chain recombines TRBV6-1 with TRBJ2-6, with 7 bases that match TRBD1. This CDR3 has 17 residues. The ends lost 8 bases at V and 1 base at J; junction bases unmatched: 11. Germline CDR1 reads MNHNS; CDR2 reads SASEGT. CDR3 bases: TGTGCCAGCGTCTCACGACAGGGCCGTTCTGGGGCCAACGTCCTGACTTTC. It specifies CASVSRQGRSGANVLTF.

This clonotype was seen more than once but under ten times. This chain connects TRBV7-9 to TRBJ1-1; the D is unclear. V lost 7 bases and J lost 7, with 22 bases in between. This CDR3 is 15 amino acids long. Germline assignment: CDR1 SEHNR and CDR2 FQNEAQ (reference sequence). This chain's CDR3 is CASIQGGSWTGEAFF. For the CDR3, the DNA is TGTGCCAGCATCCAAGGCGGGTCCTGGACCGGTGAAGCTTTCTTT.

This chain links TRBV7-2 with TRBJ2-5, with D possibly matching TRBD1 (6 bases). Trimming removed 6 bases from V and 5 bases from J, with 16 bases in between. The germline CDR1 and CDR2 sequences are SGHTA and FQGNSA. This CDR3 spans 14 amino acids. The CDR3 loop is CASRPRGGGETQYF. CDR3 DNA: TGTGCCAGCAGGCCCAGGGGTGGCGGGGAGACCCAGTACTTC. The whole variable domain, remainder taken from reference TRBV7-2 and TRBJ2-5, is GAGVSQSPSNKVTEKGKDVELRCDPISGHTALYWYRQSLGQGLEFLIYFQGNSAPDKSGLPSDRFSAERTGGSVSTLTIQRTQQEDSAVYLCASRPRGGGETQYFGPGTRLLVL.